This is a list of T cell receptor beta chains from one sample in a study of post-analysis software for immune sequencing data. TCRdb re-called the PCR reads through MiXCR, storing one row per CDR3 protein. The sample has about half a million distinct CDR3 sequences; 30% to 40% are singletons. What was sequenced was blood. The receptors shown here come from a girl under 18 with multiple sclerosis. CDR3s include the opening cysteine and the closing phenylalanine or tryptophan. The D gene is left open where the match is weak. Size is omitted from some rows. Given values are once, few, many or a class for expanded clones.

>NA|TRBJ1-1|NA|TRBV4-1
CASSPGLGGTEAFF
TGCGCCAGCAGCCCCGGTCTAGGGGGAACTGAAGCTTTCTTT
>NA|TRBJ1-2|NA|TRBV19
CASSIGTPRVYGYTF
TGTGCCAGTAGTATCGGGACCCCAAGGGTCTATGGCTACACCTTC
>NA|TRBJ2-1|NA|TRBV7-2
CASSLDFDEQFF
TGTGCCAGCAGCTTAGATTTCGATGAGCAGTTCTTC
>NA|TRBJ2-5|TRBD2|TRBV3-1
CASSTRLAEETQYF
TGTGCCAGCAGCACCCGACTAGCGGAGGAGACCCAGTACTTC
>NA|TRBJ1-2|NA|TRBV12-3/TRBV12-4
CASSFGVIGDYGYTF
TGTGCCAGCAGTTTCGGGGTTATAGGGGACTATGGCTACACCTTC
>few|TRBJ1-5|NA|TRBV6-1
CASMPFGGTNRPQHF
TGTGCCAGTATGCCATTCGGGGGCACCAATCGGCCCCAGCATTTT
>NA|TRBJ1-2|NA|TRBV6-5
CASRLTHGEGYTF
TGTGCCAGCAGGTTGACACACGGAGAGGGCTACACCTTC
>NA|TRBJ1-6|TRBD1|TRBV6-5
CASSYSPTGPTSYNSPLHF
TGTGCCAGCAGTTACTCCCCGACAGGGCCAACTAGCTATAATTCACCCCTCCACTTT
>few|TRBJ2-7|NA|TRBV2
CASSDGGMGSLSHEQYF
TGTGCCAGCAGTGATGGGGGGATGGGAAGCCTCTCCCACGAGCAGTACTTC
>few|TRBJ2-5|NA|TRBV5-1
CASRDYQETQYF
TGCGCCAGCCGGGACTACCAAGAGACCCAGTACTTC
>few|TRBJ1-1|NA|TRBV3-1
CASSRSGPNEAFF
TGTGCCAGCAGCCGCAGTGGGCCAAACGAAGCTTTCTTT
>NA|TRBJ1-2|TRBD1|TRBV6-6
CASLPGTGPYGYTF
TGTGCCTCCCTACCCGGGACAGGCCCCTATGGCTACACCTTC
>few|TRBJ2-1|NA|TRBV14
CASSLLLWDNEQFF
TGTGCCAGCAGCTTACTTCTATGGGACAATGAGCAGTTCTTC
>few|TRBJ2-1|NA|TRBV6-1
CASSEGDPNEQFF
TGTGCCAGCAGTGAGGGGGACCCCAATGAGCAGTTCTTC
>few|TRBJ2-5|NA|TRBV10-3
CAISDGPPTRAQYF
TGTGCCATCAGCGACGGACCCCCGACCCGAGCCCAGTACTTC
>NA|TRBJ1-5|TRBD1|TRBV5-1
CASSPGTGVQPQHF
TGCGCCAGCAGCCCCGGGACAGGGGTTCAGCCCCAGCATTTT
>NA|TRBJ2-2|NA|TRBV12-3/TRBV12-4
CASSRGADGELFF
TGTGCCAGCAGTCGGGGGGCGGACGGGGAGCTGTTTTTT
>NA|TRBJ2-5|NA|TRBV4-1
CASSHPSWYPETQYF
TGCGCCAGCAGCCATCCCTCCTGGTACCCAGAGACCCAGTACTTC
>NA|TRBJ1-2|NA|TRBV4-1
CASSQNLAGNYGYTF
TGCGCCAGCAGCCAAAATCTGGCGGGAAACTATGGCTACACCTTC
>NA|TRBJ2-5|NA|TRBV3-1
CASSQDRAVTQYF
TGTGCCAGCAGCCAAGATCGGGCGGTGACCCAGTACTTC
>few|TRBJ2-2|NA|TRBV15
CATSRDGRPGELFF
TGTGCCACCAGCAGAGATGGGAGACCCGGGGAGCTGTTTTTT
>few|TRBJ2-4|NA|TRBV7-2
CASSLARQVIAKNIQYF
TGTGCCAGCAGCTTAGCGCGGCAGGTTATAGCCAAAAACATTCAGTACTTC
>NA|TRBJ1-2|NA|TRBV12-3/TRBV12-4
CASSLGDGYTF
TGTGCCAGCAGTTTGGGGGATGGCTACACCTTC
>few|TRBJ2-5|NA|TRBV4-1
CASSLYLLETQYF
TGCGCCAGCAGCCTCTATTTATTGGAGACCCAGTACTTC
>few|TRBJ2-1|NA|TRBV20-1
CSAVLGGRRNEQFF
TGCAGCGCTGTGTTGGGGGGCCGGAGAAATGAGCAGTTCTTC
>NA|TRBJ2-7|NA|TRBV7-3
CASSFTKPSYEQYF
TGTGCCAGCAGCTTTACAAAGCCCTCCTACGAGCAGTACTTC
>once|TRBJ1-2|NA|TRBV7-2
CASRNRDFYGYTF
TGTGCCAGCAGAAACAGGGATTTCTATGGCTACACCTTC
>many|TRBJ2-7|NA|TRBV10-2
CASRTGLPYEQYF
TGCGCCAGCAGGACGGGACTCCCCTACGAGCAGTACTTC